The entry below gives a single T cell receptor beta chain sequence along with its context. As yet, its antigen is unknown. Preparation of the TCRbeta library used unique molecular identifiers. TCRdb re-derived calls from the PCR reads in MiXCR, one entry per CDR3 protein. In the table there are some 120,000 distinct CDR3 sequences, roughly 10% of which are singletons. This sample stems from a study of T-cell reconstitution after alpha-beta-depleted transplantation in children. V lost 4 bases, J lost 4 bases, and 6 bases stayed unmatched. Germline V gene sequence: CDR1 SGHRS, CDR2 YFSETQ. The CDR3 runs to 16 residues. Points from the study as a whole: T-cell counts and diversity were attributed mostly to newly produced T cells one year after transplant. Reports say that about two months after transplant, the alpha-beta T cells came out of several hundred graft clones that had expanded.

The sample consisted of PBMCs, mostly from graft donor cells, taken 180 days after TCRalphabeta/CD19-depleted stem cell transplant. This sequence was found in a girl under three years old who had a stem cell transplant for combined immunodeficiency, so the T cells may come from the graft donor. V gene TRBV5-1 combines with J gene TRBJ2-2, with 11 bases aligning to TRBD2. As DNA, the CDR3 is TGCGCCAGCAGCAAACTAGCGGGAGCAGGCACCGGGGAGCTGTTTTTT. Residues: CASSKLAGAGTGELFF. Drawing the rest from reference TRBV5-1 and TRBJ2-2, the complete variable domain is KAGVTQTPRYLIKTRGQQVTLSCSPISGHRSVSWYQQTPGQGLQFLFEYFSETQRNKGNFPGRFSGRQFSNSRSEMNVSTLELGDSALYLCASSKLAGAGTGELFFGEGSRLTVL.